This is a list of T cell receptor beta chains from one sample in a study of blood T cell repertoires in COVID-19. Generated by immunoSEQ multiplex PCR, the TCRdb table keeps only in-frame clones and is missing some. The sample yields about 240,000 clones, 75% to 90% seen once. Material for sequencing was PBMCs or T cells enriched from blood (not recorded which). These receptors came from a middle-aged woman with acute COVID-19. Both conserved end residues are trimmed from each CDR3. Each record gives: clone size, J gene, V gene, CDR3 protein. For some rows the clone size is stated as once, few or many, or as a class when expanded; others skip it.

>NA|TRBJ2-7|TRBV9
ASSVGLADTYEQY
>NA|TRBJ2-7|TRBV5-6
ASSFSGSSYEQY
>NA|TRBJ2-7|TRBV4-1
ASSLTRAGGDEQY
>once|TRBJ1-6|TRBV19
ASTQRTGGDNSPLH
>NA|TRBJ2-7|TRBV4-1
ASSQVTSGRAAYEQY
>NA|TRBJ2-3|TRBV4-2
ASSQDGGSASGTDTQY
>once|TRBJ1-6|TRBV27
ASSFTGGVSNSPLH
>NA|TRBJ2-1|TRBV27
ASSFQLAGGYNEQF
>NA|TRBJ1-1|TRBV13
ASSSGGENTEAF
>NA|TRBJ2-7|TRBV10-2
ASSPRDEQY
>NA|TRBJ2-1|TRBV13
ASSSPTSGRSYNEQF
>once|TRBJ1-1|TRBV19
ASSVGDREVNTEAF
>NA|TRBJ2-2|TRBV11-2
ASSLQTQTGELF
>once|TRBJ1-6|TRBV24-1
ATSGGSDNSPLH
>once|TRBJ2-7|TRBV13
ASSLGFTQGHYEQY
>NA|TRBJ2-3|TRBV15
ATSRVPAGGPGDTQY
>NA|TRBJ1-2|TRBV19
ASSIRDTHGYT
>few|TRBJ1-2|TRBV19
ASSVGQTNYGYT
>once|TRBJ1-2|TRBV5-5
ASSSGQGYGYT
>NA|TRBJ1-1|TRBV11-2
ASSKRRDRAVEAF
>few|TRBJ2-1|TRBV18
ASSPLKGYNEQF
>many|TRBJ2-5|TRBV5-1
ASSSAGGPEETQY